This T cell receptor (beta chain) was captured in a study of breast tumors, draining lymph nodes, adjacent tissues. In TCRdb, the multiplex PCR reads were re-called with MiXCR into one record per CDR3 protein. This table holds around 140,000 distinct CDR3 sequences, under 25% found once. This clonotype was seen repeatedly, ten times or more. Its antigen is unknown. Study outcomes and limitations: Compared with lymph nodes, tumors were less diverse; compared with nontumor tissue, more. Tumor and nontumor repertoires were significantly more similar in luminal-like than in basal-like breast cancer.

The lymph nodes were axillary draining lymph nodes from breast cancer patients. Sequencing was performed on axillary lymph node tissue. This receptor was identified in a female donor with breast cancer. Some clones in this sample may be carry-over from other donors' samples.

The CDR3 DNA reads TGTGCCAGCAGTCCGGGATCGTTCTACGAGCAGTACTTC. This gives the protein CASSPGSFYEQYF. The V gene is TRBV12-3 or TRBV12-4, the J gene TRBJ2-7, with TRBD2 as a possible D gene (5 bases). Deletions cut 5 bases from V and 3 bases from J, with 11 bases between. The CDR3 contains 13 residues.